The 12 T cell receptor beta chains given below trace back to one sample, sequenced in a study of T cells in Graves' hyperthyroidism and ophthalmopathy. RNA transcripts were the template for amplifying TCR beta CDR3 regions. The HTBI set primed first-round TCR CDR3 RT-PCR. TCRdb called the multiplex PCR reads again in MiXCR, with one record for every CDR3 protein. The table lists approximately 620,000 distinct CDR3 sequences, roughly a sixth of them singletons. The sequenced material came from blood. These receptors originate from a woman between 40 and 50 years old with Graves' ophthalmopathy.

This chain joins TRBV6-1 and TRBJ2-7; D is uncertain. The V and J ends lost 10 bases and 3 bases respectively, with 10 bases between them. In germline, CDR1 is MNHNS, CDR2 SASEGT. The CDR3 extends over 11 amino acids. The DNA of the CDR3 is TGTGCCATCCGAATCAACTACGAGCAGTACTTC. Encoded protein: CAIRINYEQYF.

This clonotype was counted many times. The CDR3 protein is CSVVRAGDTQYF. The DNA for the CDR3 is TGCAGCGTTGTACGAGCGGGAGATACGCAGTATTTT. The chain has TRBV29-1 and TRBJ2-3, with D perhaps matching TRBD2 (6 bases). The length of the CDR3 is 12 residues. V was pared by 4 bases and J by 5 bases, with 10 bases between. CDR1 SQVTM and CDR2 ANQGSEA come from the germline V gene.

The rearrangement links TRBV29-1 to TRBJ2-1; 13 positions match TRBD2. The CDR3 totals 14 residues. Per the germline V gene, CDR1 is SQVTM and CDR2 is ANQGSEA. The trim removed 6 bases at V and 8 bases at J, leaving 7 bases unmatched. The CDR3 sequence is CSVEEGTSGDEQFF. CDR3 DNA: TGCAGCGTCGAGGAGGGGACTAGCGGGGATGAGCAGTTCTTC.

The rearrangement uses TRBV6-1 and TRBJ1-5; tentative D call: TRBD1 (5 bases). The V gene lost 6 bases and the J gene lost 1 base, with 13 bases spanning the gap. Per germline, CDR1 MNHNS and CDR2 SASEGT. The CDR3 runs 15 residues. The CDR3 bases are TGTGCCAGCAGACGGGACGGAGCGAGCAATCAGCCCCAGCATTTT. Translating gives CASRRDGASNQPQHF.

This clonotype was seen at least ten times. The chain is built from TRBV12-5 and TRBJ2-3; TRBD2 aligns across 8 bases. The CDR3 extends over 14 amino acids. Germline CDR1 is LGHNT and CDR2 is FRNRAP. Germline trimming cut 7 bases from V and 6 bases from J; bases unmatched to any gene: 9. CDR3 loop: CASAISGAGDTQYF. The CDR3 region has the DNA TGTGCTAGTGCCATTAGCGGGGCAGGGGATACGCAGTATTTT.

The chain has TRBV20-1 and TRBJ1-1, with 7 bases matching TRBD1. The CDR3 runs to 14 residues. V gave up 3 bases and J gave up 3 bases; unmatched junction bases: 7. In germline, CDR1 is DFQATT, CDR2 SNEGSKA (reference sequence). CDR3 sequence: CSARLSGGYTEAFF. The CDR3 nucleotides read TGCAGTGCTAGGCTATCAGGGGGGTACACTGAAGCTTTCTTT.

V is TRBV2 and J is TRBJ2-7, with TRBD1 identical over 8 bases. Trimming removed 9 bases from V and 2 bases from J; junction bases left unmatched: 15. CDR3 size: 16 residues. The germline V gene has CDR1 SNHLY and CDR2 FYNNEI. The CDR3, as DNA: TGTGCCAGTCACGCCGGGACAGGCGGTTCCCCCTACGAGCAGTACTTC. Translating gives CASHAGTGGSPYEQYF. The full variable domain, its missing parts supplied by reference TRBV2 and TRBJ2-7, is EPEVTQTPSHQVTQMGQEVILRCVPISNHLYFYWYRQILGQKVEFLVSFYNNEISEKSEIFDDQFSVERPDGSNFTLKIRSTKLEDSAMYFCASHAGTGGSPYEQYFGPGTRLTVT.

This chain's CDR3 is CASRLTGAGANVLTF. CDR3 in DNA: TGTGCCAGCAGATTGACAGGGGCTGGGGCCAACGTCCTGACTTTC. This chain connects TRBV2 to TRBJ2-6, with 8 bases fitting TRBD1. The ends lost 6 bases at V and 2 bases at J; junction bases unmatched: 3. There are 15 residues in the CDR3. From germline, CDR1 is SNHLY and CDR2 FYNNEI.

This clonotype was observed a few times. V usage is TRBV5-5 and J usage is TRBJ1-6; D not certain. V shed 2 bases and J shed 9 bases, with 12 bases lying between them. This CDR3 spans 14 amino acids. The germline V gene has CDR1 SGHKS and CDR2 YYEKEE (reference sequence). The CDR3 sequence: CASSLRGLVSPLHF. The CDR3 region has the DNA TGTGCCAGCAGCTTACGAGGGTTGGTTTCACCCCTCCACTTT.

There are many counts of this clonotype. This chain connects TRBV3-1 to TRBJ1-1; the D gene is possibly TRBD1 (5 bases). V lost 0 bases and J 3 bases, leaving 14 bases between the germline ends. The germline CDR1 and CDR2 sequences are LGHDT and YNNKEL (reference sequence). The CDR3 has 16 amino acids. CDR3 protein: CASSQDTTSGYTEAFF. The CDR3 region has the DNA TGTGCCAGCAGCCAAGATACCACCTCAGGGTACACTGAAGCTTTCTTT.

About this clonotype itself: A much larger clone lies one base from this, so it may be a read error. V is TRBV30 and J is TRBJ2-2; 9 positions agree with TRBD2. Germline CDR1 is GTSNPN and CDR2 is SVGIG (reference sequence). This CDR3 is built from 16 residues. Trimming at V came to 1 base and at J to 6 bases, leaving 9 bases not matched to a gene. CDR3 protein: CAWSGWRGGLAGELFF. CDR3 coding DNA: TGTGCCTGGAGTGGTTGGCGGGGGGGCCTCGCCGGGGAGCTGTTTTTT.

About this clonotype: This may be a read error: a much more frequent sequence differs by one nucleotide. The rearrangement links TRBV5-1 to TRBJ1-1; D call uncertain. The length of the CDR3 is 14 residues. The V and J ends lost 4 bases and 4 bases respectively, with 14 bases between them. Germline V gene sequence: CDR1 SGHRS, CDR2 YFSETQ. CDR3 in DNA: TGCGCCAGCAGCGGCGGGTCGAGTGTCACTGAAGCTTTCTTT. Protein product: CASSGGSSVTEAFF. Looking up the rest from reference TRBV5-1 and TRBJ1-1 gives the full variable domain: KAGVTQTPRYLIKTRGQQVTLSCSPISGHRSVSWYQQTPGQGLQFLFEYFSETQRNKGNFPGRFSGRQFSNSRSEMNVSTLELGDSALYLCASSGGSSVTEAFFGQGTRLTVV.